Listed below are T cell receptor beta chains from one sample, sequenced in a study of CD8+ T cells in alopecia areata. The method was immunoSEQ multiplex PCR; TCRdb's version includes in-frame clones alone and lacks a portion of them. The sample carries 200,000 to 250,000 clones, under 75% recorded once. The sample in question was CD4+ T cells sorted from blood, obtained at week 4, from a patient treated with tofacitinib. The receptors originated from a human donor with alopecia areata. The CDR3 runs from the conserved cysteine through the conserved F or W. The D gene is left open where the match is weak. Not all rows give a size; the values are once, few, many and, for expanded clones, a class.

J gene	clone size	V gene	D gene	CDR3 protein	CDR3 DNA
TRBJ1-1	-	TRBV18	-	CASSPATGDTEAFF	TGTGCCAGCTCACCAGCAACAGGCGACACTGAAGCTTTCTTT
TRBJ2-2	-	TRBV7-2	-	CASSLPPGLGELFF	TGTGCCAGCAGCTTACCCCCGGGTTTGGGGGAGCTGTTTTTT
TRBJ1-2	few	TRBV4-3	-	CASSQQGAYGYTF	TGCGCCAGCAGCCAACAGGGAGCCTATGGCTACACCTTC
TRBJ2-5	-	TRBV5-4	TRBD2	CASSSGGTQYF	TGTGCCAGCAGCTCGGGGGGGACCCAGTACTTC
TRBJ2-2	-	TRBV6-1	TRBD2	CASSATSGGMTGELFF	TGTGCCAGCAGTGCAACTAGCGGGGGGATGACCGGGGAGCTGTTTTTT
TRBJ1-2	-	TRBV29-1	TRBD1	CSVFDRVGYGYTF	TGCAGCGTTTTTGACAGGGTAGGGTATGGCTACACCTTC
TRBJ2-7	-	TRBV4-1	TRBD2	CASSQEHPGLAGVSYEQYF	TGCGCCAGCAGCCAAGAGCATCCAGGACTAGCGGGGGTCTCCTACGAGCAGTACTTC
TRBJ2-7	few	TRBV28	-	CASRTTDEQYF	TGTGCCAGCAGGACGACCGACGAGCAGTACTTC
TRBJ1-5	-	TRBV2	-	CASTEGDQPQHF	TGTGCCAGCACCGAAGGGGATCAGCCCCAGCATTTT
TRBJ2-1	few	TRBV29-1	-	CSVWDNEQFF	TGCAGCGTTTGGGACAATGAGCAGTTCTTC
TRBJ2-7	-	TRBV23-1	TRBD1	CASSLTWDRAPYEQYF	TGCGCCAGCAGTCTCACCTGGGACAGGGCCCCTTACGAGCAGTACTTC
TRBJ1-2	-	TRBV25-1	-	CASSSAGTFFGYTF	TGTGCCAGCAGCAGTGCCGGGACATTTTTTGGCTACACCTTC
TRBJ2-1	-	TRBV5-1	TRBD2	CASSFTSGGSSYNEQFF	TGCGCCAGCAGCTTTACTAGCGGGGGTAGCTCCTACAATGAGCAGTTCTTC
TRBJ1-2	-	TRBV7-2	-	CASSTKGSQKINYGYTF	TGTGCCAGCAGCACAAAGGGGTCGCAGAAAATTAACTATGGCTACACCTTC
TRBJ1-1	-	TRBV29-1	TRBD1	CSGGTGDTEAFF	TGCAGCGGGGGGACAGGGGACACTGAAGCTTTCTTT
TRBJ1-1	-	TRBV30	-	CAWSVFGRVRTEAFF	TGTGCCTGGAGTGTGTTCGGCAGGGTCCGGACTGAAGCTTTCTTT
TRBJ1-1	once	TRBV25-1	-	CASSEIGLGRHTEAFF	TGTGCCAGCAGTGAGATCGGTTTGGGGAGACACACTGAAGCTTTCTTT
TRBJ2-1	few	TRBV11-3	-	CASSLRDEQFF	TGTGCCAGCAGCTTAAGGGATGAGCAGTTCTTC
TRBJ2-7	few	TRBV18	-	CASSPGTSSYEQYF	TGTGCCAGCTCACCGGGCACAAGCTCCTACGAGCAGTACTTC
TRBJ2-7	-	TRBV29-1	-	CSATAESYEQYF	TGCAGCGCCACTGCAGAGTCCTACGAGCAGTACTTC
TRBJ2-5	-	TRBV7-3	-	CASSLTSRETQYF	TGTGCCAGCAGCTTAACTAGCCGCGAGACCCAGTACTTC
TRBJ2-5	-	TRBV2	-	CASSVLETQYF	TGTGCCAGCAGTGTTCTAGAGACCCAGTACTTC
TRBJ2-7	-	TRBV2	-	CASSEVREAGPYEQYF	TGTGCCAGCAGTGAAGTAAGGGAGGCCGGTCCGTACGAGCAGTACTTC
TRBJ2-7	-	TRBV27	-	CASSVQMGPYEQYF	TGTGCCAGCAGTGTACAAATGGGTCCTTACGAGCAGTACTTC
TRBJ1-1	-	TRBV2	TRBD1	CASSAGTGGYTEAFF	TGTGCCAGCAGTGCGGGGACAGGGGGGTACACTGAAGCTTTCTTT
TRBJ2-7	-	TRBV11-2	TRBD1	CASSHWDRPYEQYF	TGTGCCAGCAGCCACTGGGACAGACCCTACGAGCAGTACTTC
TRBJ2-7	-	TRBV30	TRBD1	CAWSVHRTGDYEQYF	TGTGCCTGGAGTGTACACCGGACAGGGGATTACGAGCAGTACTTC
TRBJ1-1	-	TRBV5-1	-	CASSLEVVSTEAFF	TGCGCCAGCAGCTTGGAGGTTGTAAGCACTGAAGCTTTCTTT
TRBJ2-7	-	TRBV29-1	TRBD2	CSVVALAGDEQYF	TGCAGCGTTGTCGCACTAGCGGGGGACGAGCAGTACTTC
TRBJ2-6	-	TRBV4-3	-	CASSQEVASGANVLTF	TGCGCCAGCAGCCAAGAAGTTGCTTCTGGGGCCAACGTCCTGACTTTC
TRBJ1-2	few	TRBV29-1	-	CSAGATGSYGYTF	TGCAGCGCCGGGGCTACTGGTAGCTATGGCTACACCTTC
TRBJ2-6	-	TRBV27	-	CASSPFGANVLTF	TGTGCCAGCAGTCCGTTCGGGGCCAACGTCCTGACTTTC
TRBJ2-3	few	TRBV29-1	-	CSVRLGTLTDTQYF	TGCAGCGTACGACTTGGGACCCTCACAGATACGCAGTATTTT
TRBJ2-3	-	TRBV9	-	CASSVGAKGGTDTQYF	TGTGCCAGCAGCGTAGGCGCTAAGGGTGGCACAGATACGCAGTATTTT
TRBJ2-1	-	TRBV11-2	-	CASSPLMNEQFF	TGTGCCAGCAGCCCGCTGATGAATGAGCAGTTCTTC
TRBJ2-7	few	TRBV6-1	-	CASSAISQVGEQYF	TGTGCCAGCAGTGCAATTAGCCAGGTGGGCGAGCAGTACTTC
TRBJ1-3	-	TRBV6-1	-	CASNDRALSGNTIYF	TGTGCCAGCAATGACCGGGCCCTATCTGGAAACACCATATATTTT
TRBJ2-1	-	TRBV6-5	-	CASRRSSYNEQFF	TGTGCCAGCCGAAGGAGCTCCTACAATGAGCAGTTCTTC
TRBJ1-1	few	TRBV7-2	TRBD1	CASSAARGSREAFF	TGTGCCAGCAGCGCCGCCAGGGGGTCCAGGGAAGCTTTCTTT
TRBJ2-3	-	TRBV7-8	-	CASSKEEGTDTQYF	TGTGCCAGCAGCAAGGAGGAGGGCACAGATACGCAGTATTTT
TRBJ2-3	-	TRBV4-3	-	CASSQDGGTDTQYF	TGCGCCAGCAGCCAAGATGGAGGGACAGATACGCAGTATTTT
TRBJ1-1	-	TRBV29-1	-	CSVVRGHNTEAFF	TGCAGCGTTGTTAGGGGACACAACACTGAAGCTTTCTTT
TRBJ1-5	-	TRBV5-8	-	CASSLGTGNQPQHF	TGTGCCAGCAGCCTCGGGACTGGGAATCAGCCCCAGCATTTT
TRBJ1-5	-	TRBV29-1	TRBD1	CSVEGTGNQPQHF	TGCAGCGTTGAAGGGACAGGGAATCAGCCCCAGCATTTT
TRBJ2-3	-	TRBV29-1	-	CSVASLSTQYF	TGCAGCGTTGCGTCCCTGAGTACGCAGTATTTT
TRBJ1-2	-	TRBV30	-	CAWSLGTSNGYTF	TGTGCCTGGAGCCTAGGGACGAGTAATGGCTACACCTTC
TRBJ2-7	-	TRBV30	-	CAWSEANNYEQYF	TGTGCCTGGAGTGAGGCTAACAACTACGAGCAGTACTTC
TRBJ1-2	-	TRBV7-8	-	CASSLDAGRTLYGYTF	TGTGCCAGCAGCTTAGACGCAGGGCGGACACTCTATGGCTACACCTTC
TRBJ2-3	-	TRBV5-4	-	CASSLETRGPIHTQYF	TGTGCCAGCAGCTTGGAGACGAGGGGCCCAATTCATACGCAGTATTTT
TRBJ2-2	-	TRBV19	-	CATTNRGTGELFF	TGTGCCACCACGAATCGGGGGACCGGGGAGCTGTTTTTT
TRBJ1-5	-	TRBV25-1	-	CASSGTGQPQHF	TGTGCCAGCAGTGGAACGGGTCAGCCCCAGCATTTT
TRBJ1-4	-	TRBV30	-	CAWSDREKLFF	TGTGCCTGGAGTGACCGGGAAAAACTGTTTTTT
TRBJ2-3	-	TRBV7-2	TRBD1	CASSFRTGFTDTQYF	TGTGCCAGCAGCTTTAGGACAGGGTTCACAGATACGCAGTATTTT
TRBJ1-1	-	TRBV6-6	-	CASSYSVGSEAFF	TGTGCCAGCAGTTACTCGGTCGGGTCTGAAGCTTTCTTT